The 15 T cell receptor beta chains in this list originate from one sample, sequenced in a study of post-analysis software for immune sequencing data. Regarding the study as a whole: Compared with controls, patients had more of about 5 TRBV segments, including TRBV5-6, TRBV5-1 and TRBV20-1.

No antigens are known for them. Unique-molecular-identifier-tagged TCR beta cDNA libraries were used. MiXCR, run by TCRdb on the PCR reads, gives a single entry per CDR3 protein. The table records hundreds of thousands of distinct CDR3 sequences, roughly 27% of them present only once. Sequences were obtained from blood. These receptors were collected from a girl aged 10-17 years with multiple sclerosis.

This clonotype was observed a few times. As DNA, the CDR3 is TGCAGTGCTAGACCGCAGGGGGACGCGGAGACCCAGTACTTC. As protein: CSARPQGDAETQYF. This sequence joins TRBV20-1 and TRBJ2-5; 7 positions agree with TRBD1. This CDR3 spans 14 amino acids. Unmatched junction bases numbered 8, after V lost 2 bases and J lost 5 bases. The V gene's germline CDR1 is DFQATT and CDR2 SNEGSKA (reference sequence).

This clonotype was detected only a few times. The chain links TRBV27 to TRBJ1-5; D is ambiguous. The CDR3 length is 15 residues. Trimming stripped 1 base from V and 7 bases from J, with 14 bases between. Germline V gives CDR1 MNHEY, CDR2 SMNVEV (reference sequence). CDR3: CASSLWSGAQQPQHF. The CDR3, as DNA: TGTGCCAGCAGTTTATGGTCAGGAGCGCAACAGCCCCAGCATTTT.

The rearrangement links TRBV7-2 to TRBJ1-5, with D maybe TRBD1 (5 bases). The CDR3 runs 14 residues. The V end was cut by 5 bases, the J end by 5 bases, with 13 bases between. CDR1 is SGHTA, CDR2 FQGNSA, per germline. The CDR3 coding sequence is TGTGCCAGCAGCCGCGGCGGGGGGGATCAGCCCCAGCATTTT. Translation: CASSRGGGDQPQHF.

As to this clonotype: A much larger clone differs by one base, so this may be a read error. This chain links TRBV29-1 with TRBJ2-7; D is undetermined. The end of the DNA fits TRBJ2-5 better, so the J call may be wrong. CDR3 length equals 13 residues. Germline CDR1 SQVTM, CDR2 ANQGSEA. CDR3 amino acids: CGMGFLDVETQYF. CDR3 DNA sequence: TGCGGCATGGGTTTTTTAGACGTAGAGACCCAGTACTTC.

This clonotype was recorded many times. The chain carries TRBV5-1 and TRBJ2-3; weak D call: TRBD2 (5 bases). CDR3 size: 15 residues. The ends were cut back, 4 bases at V and 3 bases at J, with 15 bases in the middle. Germline lookup yields CDR1 SGHRS and CDR2 YFSETQ. CDR3 amino acids: CASSLTSGLTDTQYF. The CDR3 region has the DNA TGCGCCAGCAGCCTCACTAGTGGGTTAACAGATACGCAGTATTTT. The entire variable domain, with the rest obtained from reference TRBV5-1 and TRBJ2-3, is as follows: KAGVTQTPRYLIKTRGQQVTLSCSPISGHRSVSWYQQTPGQGLQFLFEYFSETQRNKGNFPGRFSGRQFSNSRSEMNVSTLELGDSALYLCASSLTSGLTDTQYFGPGTRLTVL.

The chain employs TRBV20-1 and TRBJ1-2, with TRBD1 as a possible D gene (6 bases). Trimming left V 5 bases short and J 4 bases short, with 17 bases between. This CDR3 has 14 amino acids. Germline CDR1 reads DFQATT; CDR2 reads SNEGSKA (reference sequence). The DNA for the CDR3 is TGCAGTGCTCCCCGGTTGATACAGGGCTATGGCTACACCTTC. This codes for CSAPRLIQGYGYTF.

The CDR3 protein is CASSFYRASNYGYTF. The CDR3 DNA reads as TGTGCCAGCAGCTTCTACAGGGCGTCTAACTATGGCTACACCTTC. The V and J genes are TRBV7-2 and TRBJ1-2; possible D gene TRBD1, 6 bases. Trimming removed 3 bases at V and 0 bases at J, with 11 bases between. This CDR3 contains 15 residues. CDR1 SGHTA and CDR2 FQGNSA come from the germline V gene.

This clonotype appeared a few times. The DNA for the CDR3 is TGTGCCAGCAGTCCTATTTCTGGGGGACCGAGAGAGTATAGCTACACCTTC. Amino acids: CASSPISGGPREYSYTF. The gene calls are TRBV12-3 or TRBV12-4 and TRBJ1-2; possible D gene TRBD1, 5 bases. Trimming cost V 5 bases and J 9 bases, with 28 bases left between them. CDR3 length equals 17 residues.

This clonotype was observed a handful of times. The V gene is TRBV20-1, the J gene TRBJ1-1; D gene unclear. CDR1 and CDR2 from the germline V gene are DFQATT and SNEGSKA (reference sequence). The V and J ends lost 4 bases and 0 bases respectively, with 6 bases between them. This CDR3 contains 12 residues. The CDR3 bases are TGCAGTGCTACCACGATGAACACTGAAGCTTTCTTT. This encodes CSATTMNTEAFF.

The rearrangement links TRBV27 to TRBJ2-1; D is perhaps TRBD2 (5 bases). Germline V gene lookup returns CDR1 MNHEY and CDR2 SMNVEV (reference sequence). Trimming pared 5 bases from V and 7 bases from J, leaving 15 bases between. This CDR3 is 14 amino acids long. CDR3 protein: CASSPGTRRNEQFF. DNA for the CDR3: TGTGCCAGCAGTCCGGGAACCCGAAGGAATGAGCAGTTCTTC.

This clonotype came up a few times. The chain recombines TRBV28 with TRBJ2-3; D assignment may be TRBD1 or TRBD2 (6 bases each). CDR1 is MDHEN and CDR2 is SYDVKM in the germline V gene. Trimming took off 8 bases at V and 11 bases at J, with 32 bases between the two ends. The CDR3 sequence is 17 residues long. The CDR3 loop is CASCEGGSWDLQVGQYF. CDR3 sequence (DNA): TGTGCCAGCTGCGAGGGGGGCAGCTGGGACCTCCAAGTCGGGCAGTATTTT.

The gene calls are TRBV7-6 and TRBJ1-1; D is uncertain. The germline V and J ends were trimmed by 1 base and 3 bases, with 12 bases remaining between them. There are 15 residues in the CDR3. Germline values: CDR1 SGHVS, CDR2 FNYEAQ. CDR3 protein: CASSLDPSRDTEAFF. The CDR3 DNA sequence: TGTGCCAGCAGCTTAGATCCGAGTAGGGACACTGAAGCTTTCTTT.

This clonotype was seen more than once but under ten times. The chain has TRBV20-1 and TRBJ2-1; D is possibly TRBD1 (6 bases). The V end lost 2 bases, the J end lost 6 bases, and 14 bases lay between the germline ends. Germline assignment: CDR1 DFQATT and CDR2 SNEGSKA (reference sequence). The CDR3 contains 14 residues. CDR3 region: CSARPRYRANEQFF. The CDR3 region has the DNA TGCAGTGCTAGACCGCGTTACAGGGCCAATGAGCAGTTCTTC.

V gene TRBV20-1 combines with J gene TRBJ1-2; no definite D call. V dropped 3 bases and J dropped 2 bases, with 13 bases sitting between them. The CDR3 length is 14 residues. From germline, CDR1 is DFQATT and CDR2 SNEGSKA (reference sequence). DNA of the CDR3: TGCAGTGCTAGGCCTTTCCATAGCAACTATGGCTACACCTTC. Residues: CSARPFHSNYGYTF.

In DNA form, the CDR3 reads TGTGCCAGCGGAGACCCAGGGTTCACTGAAGCTTTCTTT. Encoded protein: CASGDPGFTEAFF. V is TRBV6-2 or TRBV6-3 and J is TRBJ1-1; D may be TRBD1 (5 bases). The CDR3 contains 13 residues. V was trimmed by 8 bases and J by 4 bases, leaving 14 bases between them. Germline V CDR1 and CDR2: MNHEY, SVGEGT.